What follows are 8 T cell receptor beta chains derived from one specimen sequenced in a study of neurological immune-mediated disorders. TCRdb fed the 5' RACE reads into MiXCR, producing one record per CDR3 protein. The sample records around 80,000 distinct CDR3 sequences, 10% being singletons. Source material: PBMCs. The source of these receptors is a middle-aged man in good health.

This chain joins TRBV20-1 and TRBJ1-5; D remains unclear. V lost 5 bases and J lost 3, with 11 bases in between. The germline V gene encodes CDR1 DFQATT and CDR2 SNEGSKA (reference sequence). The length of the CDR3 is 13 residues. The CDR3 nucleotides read TGCAGTGCTTATAGGTCACCCAATCAGCCCCAGCATTTT. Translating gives CSAYRSPNQPQHF.

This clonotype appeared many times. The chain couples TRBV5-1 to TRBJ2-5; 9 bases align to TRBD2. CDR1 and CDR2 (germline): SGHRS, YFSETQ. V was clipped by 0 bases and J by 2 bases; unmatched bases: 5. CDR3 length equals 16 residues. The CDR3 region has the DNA TGCGCCAGCAGCTTGGCTAGCGGGGCGATTCAAGAGACCCAGTACTTC. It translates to CASSLASGAIQETQYF. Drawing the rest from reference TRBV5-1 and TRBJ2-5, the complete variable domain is KAGVTQTPRYLIKTRGQQVTLSCSPISGHRSVSWYQQTPGQGLQFLFEYFSETQRNKGNFPGRFSGRQFSNSRSEMNVSTLELGDSALYLCASSLASGAIQETQYFGPGTRLLVL.

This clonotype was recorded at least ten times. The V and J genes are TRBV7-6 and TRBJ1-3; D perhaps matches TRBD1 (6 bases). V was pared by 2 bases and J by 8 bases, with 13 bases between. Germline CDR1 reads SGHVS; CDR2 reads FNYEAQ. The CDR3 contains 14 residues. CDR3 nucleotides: TGTGCCAGCAGCTTATACAGGGATGACCACACCATATATTTT. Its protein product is CASSLYRDDHTIYF.

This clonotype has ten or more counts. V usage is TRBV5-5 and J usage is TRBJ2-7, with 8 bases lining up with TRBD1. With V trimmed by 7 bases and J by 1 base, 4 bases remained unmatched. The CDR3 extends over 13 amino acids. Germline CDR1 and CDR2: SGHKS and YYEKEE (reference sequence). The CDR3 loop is CASHRTGSYEQYF. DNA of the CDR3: TGTGCCAGCCATAGGACAGGGTCCTACGAGCAGTACTTC.

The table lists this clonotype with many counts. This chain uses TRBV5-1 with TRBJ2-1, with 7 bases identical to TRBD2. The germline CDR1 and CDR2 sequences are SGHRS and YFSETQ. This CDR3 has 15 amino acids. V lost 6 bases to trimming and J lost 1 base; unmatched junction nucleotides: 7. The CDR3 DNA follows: TGCGCCAGCACCTGGGGAGGGGAATCCTACAATGAGCAGTTCTTC. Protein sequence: CASTWGGESYNEQFF.

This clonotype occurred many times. The CDR3 bases are TGTGCCAGCAGCTTTCAGAAGGACACCATATATTTT. Translating gives CASSFQKDTIYF. The rearrangement joins TRBV7-2 to TRBJ1-3, with D uncertain. Germline V gene sequence: CDR1 SGHTA, CDR2 FQGNSA. The ends were cut back, 3 bases at V and 8 bases at J, with 8 bases in the middle. The CDR3 is 12 amino acids.

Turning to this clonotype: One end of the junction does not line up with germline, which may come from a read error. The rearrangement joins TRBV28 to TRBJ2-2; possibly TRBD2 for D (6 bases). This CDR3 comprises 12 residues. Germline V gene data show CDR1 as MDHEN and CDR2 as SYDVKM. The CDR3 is CVSSDLARELVF. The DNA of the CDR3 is TGTGTCAGCAGTGATCTTGCTCGGGAGCTGGTTTTT.

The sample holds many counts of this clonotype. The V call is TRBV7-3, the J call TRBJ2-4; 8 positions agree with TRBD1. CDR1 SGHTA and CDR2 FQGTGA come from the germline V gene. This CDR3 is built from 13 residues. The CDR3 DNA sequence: TGTGCTCACGGACAGGGAGACGTGACCATTCAGTACTTC. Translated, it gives CAHGQGDVTIQYF.